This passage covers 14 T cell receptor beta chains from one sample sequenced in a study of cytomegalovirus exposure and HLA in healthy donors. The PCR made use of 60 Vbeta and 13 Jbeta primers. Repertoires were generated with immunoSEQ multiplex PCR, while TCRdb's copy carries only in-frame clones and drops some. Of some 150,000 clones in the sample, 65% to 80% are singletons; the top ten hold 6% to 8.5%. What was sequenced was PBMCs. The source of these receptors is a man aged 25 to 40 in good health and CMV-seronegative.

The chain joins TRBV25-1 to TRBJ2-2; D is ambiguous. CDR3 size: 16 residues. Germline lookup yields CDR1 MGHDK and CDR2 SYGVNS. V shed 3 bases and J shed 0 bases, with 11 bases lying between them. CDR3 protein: CASSDTEAANTGELFF. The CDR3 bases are TGTGCCAGCAGTGACACTGAAGCCGCGAACACCGGGGAGCTGTTTTTT.

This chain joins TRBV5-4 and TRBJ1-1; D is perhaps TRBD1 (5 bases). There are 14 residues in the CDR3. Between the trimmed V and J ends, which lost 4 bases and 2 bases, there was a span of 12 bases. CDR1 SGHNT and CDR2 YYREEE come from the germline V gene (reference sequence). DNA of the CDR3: TGTGCCAGCAGCCTAGATACAGGAAACACTGAAGCTTTCTTT. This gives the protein CASSLDTGNTEAFF.

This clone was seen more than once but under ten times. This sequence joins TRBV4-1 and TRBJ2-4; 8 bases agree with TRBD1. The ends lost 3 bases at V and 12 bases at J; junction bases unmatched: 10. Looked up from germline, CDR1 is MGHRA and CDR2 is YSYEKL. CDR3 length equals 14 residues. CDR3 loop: CASSQGTGTDSQYF. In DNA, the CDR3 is TGCGCCAGCAGCCAGGGGACAGGCACCGACAGTCAGTACTTC.

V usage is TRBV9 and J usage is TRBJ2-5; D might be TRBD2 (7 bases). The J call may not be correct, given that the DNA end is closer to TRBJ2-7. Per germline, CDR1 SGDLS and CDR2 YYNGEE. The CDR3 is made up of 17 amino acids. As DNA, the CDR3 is TGTGCCAGCAGCGTAGGGGGGGAGGGGGTTTTGGACTACGAGCAGTACTTC. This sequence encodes CASSVGGEGVLDYEQYF.

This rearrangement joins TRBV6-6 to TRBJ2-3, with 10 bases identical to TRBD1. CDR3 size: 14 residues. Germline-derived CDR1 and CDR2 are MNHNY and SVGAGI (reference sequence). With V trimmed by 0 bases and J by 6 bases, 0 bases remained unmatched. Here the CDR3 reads CASSYSGQGDTQYF. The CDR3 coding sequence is TGTGCCAGCAGTTACTCGGGACAGGGGGATACGCAGTATTTT.

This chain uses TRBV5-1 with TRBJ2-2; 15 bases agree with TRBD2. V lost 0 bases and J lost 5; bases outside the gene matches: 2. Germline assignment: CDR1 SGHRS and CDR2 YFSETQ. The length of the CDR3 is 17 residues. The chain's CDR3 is CASSLAGLAGGTGELFF. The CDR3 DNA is TGCGCCAGCAGCTTGGCGGGACTAGCGGGAGGTACCGGGGAGCTGTTTTTT.

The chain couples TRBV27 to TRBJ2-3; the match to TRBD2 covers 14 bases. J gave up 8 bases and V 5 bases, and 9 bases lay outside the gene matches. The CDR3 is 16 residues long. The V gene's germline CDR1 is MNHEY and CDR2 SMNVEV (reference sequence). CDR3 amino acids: CASSARLAGGLGTQYF. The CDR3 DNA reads TGTGCCAGCAGTGCTCGACTAGCGGGGGGGCTGGGTACGCAGTATTTT.

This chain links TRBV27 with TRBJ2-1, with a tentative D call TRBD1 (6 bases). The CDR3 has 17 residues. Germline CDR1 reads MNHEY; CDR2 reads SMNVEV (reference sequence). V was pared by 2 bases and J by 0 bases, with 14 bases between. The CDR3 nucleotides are TGTGCCAGCAGTTTACGGGGACACTCAAGCTCCTACAATGAGCAGTTCTTC. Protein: CASSLRGHSSSYNEQFF.

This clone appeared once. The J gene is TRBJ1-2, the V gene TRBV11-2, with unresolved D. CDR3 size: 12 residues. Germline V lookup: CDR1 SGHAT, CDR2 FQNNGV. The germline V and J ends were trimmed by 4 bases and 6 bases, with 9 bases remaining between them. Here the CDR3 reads CASSSEGNGYTF. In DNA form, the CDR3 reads TGTGCCAGCAGCTCCGAGGGAAATGGCTACACCTTC.

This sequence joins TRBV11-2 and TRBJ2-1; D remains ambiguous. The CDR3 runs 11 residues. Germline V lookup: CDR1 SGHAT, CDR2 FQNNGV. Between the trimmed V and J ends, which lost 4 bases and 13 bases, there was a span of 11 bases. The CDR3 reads CASSSLELQFF. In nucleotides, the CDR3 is TGTGCCAGCAGCTCCCTCGAACTCCAGTTCTTC.

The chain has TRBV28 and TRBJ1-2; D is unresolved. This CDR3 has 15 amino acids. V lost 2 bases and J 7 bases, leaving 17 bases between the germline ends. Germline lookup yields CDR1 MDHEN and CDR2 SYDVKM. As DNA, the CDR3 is TGTGCCAGCAGTTTAATTGGCAGAAGTCGAGGTGGCTACACCTTC. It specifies CASSLIGRSRGGYTF.

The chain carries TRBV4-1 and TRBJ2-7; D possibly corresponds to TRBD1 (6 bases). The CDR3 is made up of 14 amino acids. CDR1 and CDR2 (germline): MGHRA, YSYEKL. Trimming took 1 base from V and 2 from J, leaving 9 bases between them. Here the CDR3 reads CASSQGRTAYEQYF. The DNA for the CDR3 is TGCGCCAGCAGCCAAGGTCGGACAGCCTACGAGCAGTACTTC.

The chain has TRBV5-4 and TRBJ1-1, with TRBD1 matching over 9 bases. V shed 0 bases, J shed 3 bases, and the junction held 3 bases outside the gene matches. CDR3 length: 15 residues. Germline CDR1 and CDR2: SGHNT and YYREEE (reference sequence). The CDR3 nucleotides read TGTGCCAGCAGCTTGGGACAGGGGGTTTACACTGAAGCTTTCTTT. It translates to CASSLGQGVYTEAFF.

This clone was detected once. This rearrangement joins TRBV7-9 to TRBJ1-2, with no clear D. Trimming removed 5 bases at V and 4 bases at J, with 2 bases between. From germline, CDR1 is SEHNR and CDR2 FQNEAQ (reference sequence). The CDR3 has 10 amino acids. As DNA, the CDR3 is TGTGCCAGCAGCCTCTATGGCTACACCTTC. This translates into CASSLYGYTF. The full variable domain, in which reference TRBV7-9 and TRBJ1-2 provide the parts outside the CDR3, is DTGVSQNPRHKITKRGQNVTFRCDPISEHNRLYWYRQTLGQGPEFLTYFQNEAQLEKSRLLSDRFSAERPKGSFSTLEIQRTEQGDSAMYLCASSLYGYTFGSGTRLTVV.